This T cell receptor (beta chain) derives from a study of cytomegalovirus exposure and HLA in healthy donors (dated by TCRdb to 2016 to 2017). About the study as a whole: In an earlier analysis of roughly 500 of the donors, about 270 Gb of sequence data and roughly 100 million unique TCR beta sequences from 180 million or so T cells were reported. Genome-wide SNP genotypes for about three fifths of the roughly 700 donors were used in a later genetic analysis, which treated that subset as a discovery cohort. Among the roughly 380 genotyped donors, approximately 77% belonged to the genetic ancestry cluster associated with self-reported Caucasian donors. The number of typed donors differed by locus: roughly 629-640 for A, B, C, DRB1 and DQB1; 522 for DQA1; some 610 for DPA1; and roughly 470 for DPB1. The study used immunosequencing to profile the T cell repertoires of 670 or so subjects and linked those repertoires to cytomegalovirus serostatus. Rather than drawing on any new phenotypic data, the later analysis identified candidate immune exposures from TCR beta sequences and the way those sequences occurred across donors. An earlier analysis of around 580 of the donors used high-throughput TCR beta sequencing to judge whether each TCR beta V gene segment behaved as functional or pseudogenic. A separate validation cohort of more than 100 different subjects was used in addition to the roughly 700-subject first cohort. On average, roughly 250,000 unique TCR beta nucleotide sequences were sequenced per donor among fewer than 500 genotyped donors of the cohort, with roughly 18% of those sequences being non-productive. The aim of the study was to test whether cataloging public T cell receptors could identify signatures of past pathogen exposure. Donor age, sex, ethnicity and CMV serostatus were collected together with the repertoire data. About 280 gigabases of sequencing data and approximately 91 million unique TCR sequences made up an early release that covered around 640 HLA-typed donors. A few DR-DQ haplotypes were treated as single units for association and clustering because of strong linkage in the cohort. A later analysis re-analyzed previously published TCR beta repertoires from 600 to 850 donors and added high-resolution HLA genotyping to study TCR occurrence patterns. Class I and class II HLA loci were covered by the typing at four-digit resolution. Every discovery cohort repertoire had been produced on one sequencing platform. The study combined high-throughput TCR immunosequencing, statistical association of individual TCRs with disease status, and machine learning to predict cytomegalovirus infection status. The full study reports these points: A further reported finding was that TCR beta sequences accurately predicted the HLA-A and HLA-B alleles for most subjects in the first cohort. Correlated functional status among segregating V segments might reflect linkage disequilibrium, but an unknown experimental factor could not be ruled out. HLA typing was unavailable for some donors at each locus, so association tests used only the typed subset. The presence/absence analyses assumed that sequencing depth was roughly uniform across donors, and that assumption may not be true. It was suggested by the authors that the approach could potentially be generalized to other disease states and immunological phenotypes. Compared with the roughly 670-donor mean, donors in an Asian-associated ancestry cluster had fewer N-insertions in productive TCRs, according to a later genetic analysis. Strong co-occurrence of HLA alleles, especially DR and DQ, made assigning TCR associations to individual alleles difficult. In a later analysis, most CMV-associated TCR beta chains were found to appear HLA-restricted, with HLA associations seemingly driven largely by CMV exposure. Because counts were too low, more than 15 rarely observed V segments, including chromosome 9 orphons, were excluded from the earlier analysis of a few hundred of the donors. CMV serostatus was the only immune exposure information available for the cohort. A later analysis found that HLA-associated TCR beta chains were more clonally expanded and had lower generation probabilities than equally common non-associated chains. Only TCR beta chains were sequenced in this cohort, and the absence of alpha or paired-chain data limited detectable features. The classifier was reported to diagnose cytomegalovirus status with high specificity and sensitivity in both the original cohort and the validation cohort. A cluster of highly shared sequence variants was judged likely to be a technical artifact of the sequencing pipeline. In vitro tests confirmed that a few of the cytomegalovirus-associated TCR beta chains recognize cytomegalovirus antigens. In a later analysis, the rate of TCR association differed among HLA loci, with DRB1 alleles having the most associated TCRs and HLA-C alleles having the fewest. The study listed 150 to 200 TCR beta chains as associated with cytomegalovirus. In a later analysis, several top co-occurrence clusters were reported to appear linked to parvovirus B19, influenza, CMV and Epstein-Barr virus. In a later genetic analysis, a missense DCLRE1C variant was associated with V-gene and J-gene trimming of TCR beta chains, and the association was replicated in an independent cohort. Specific HLA alleles were associated with about 17,000 TCR beta sequences at a false discovery rate of 0.05 in a later analysis. Some IMGT-functional V segments, including TRBV6-2 and TRBV6-3, could not be told apart with the 87-base-pair reads, so those segments were excluded. Broadly in line with IMGT annotations, most TCR beta V segments showed up in productive rearrangements about 87% or about 30% of the time in an earlier analysis of roughly 590 of the donors. Most TCR sequences were seen in very few donors, while some public TCRs were found in many individuals.

V sheds 11 bases and J sheds 7 bases, leaving 18 bases between their ends. In the germline V gene (reference sequence), CDR1 corresponds to LNHDA and CDR2 to SQIVND. From cysteine to phenylalanine, the CDR3 is 12 amino acids long. CDR3 DNA only is kept here, 36 bases in frame from base 1. The cohort comprised some 730 healthy bone marrow donors. All cohort members were sampled while nominally healthy, although unrecorded immune exposures were likely present. The donor was CMV seronegative and was included in the group of around 320 seronegative cohort members. A peripheral blood sample was collected from each donor, and TCR beta sequencing was performed on peripheral blood mononuclear cells. The Qiagen DNeasy Blood Extraction Kit was used to extract genomic DNA from the blood cell samples. As regards this clone: No antigen is known for it. Per-base quality was not reported, and no clone a single base away is much larger than it.

The library was generated by the immunoSEQ multiplex PCR assay. A mixture of 60 forward primers for TCR Vbeta segments and 13 reverse primers for TCR Jbeta segments was used in the multiplex PCR. The CDR3 region of rearranged TCR beta genes was amplified from genomic DNA with a multiplex PCR assay. The Illumina HiSeq System was used to sequence the amplified TCR beta libraries as 87-base-pair reads. In the source study's methods: In a later analysis, 70 million to 95 million unique TCR beta chains were counted across the 500 to 850 repertoires, and roughly 11 million of these chains were shared by at least two donors. Raw reads were error-corrected and collapsed into unique sequences by a nearest-neighbor algorithm in which closely related sequences were merged to remove PCR and sequencing errors. To assign V, D and J gene segments, CDR3 sequences were aligned to IMGT reference sequences. For a sequence to be retained, at least a six-nucleotide match to both a V gene segment and a J gene segment was required. A rearrangement was called productive if the CDR3 had no stop codons and remained in frame with V and J, and every other rearrangement was called non-productive. CDR3 was defined according to IMGT convention as the region running from the second conserved V-encoded cysteine to the conserved J-encoded phenylalanine. The earlier analysis of 500 to 750 of the donors excluded any sequence lacking an unambiguous match to a single V gene segment. In an earlier analysis of several hundred of the donors, V segments were called functional above 56.7% productive rearrangements and were called segregating when the between-donor standard deviation exceeded 5%. To diagnose cytomegalovirus status from the catalog of TCR beta chain sequences, a statistical classification framework was built. A later analysis assigned V and J genes by comparing TCR nucleotide sequences with IMGT/GENE-DB human TR gene sequences. The TCRdist pipeline was used in a later analysis to assign CDR3 sequences and most-parsimonious VDJ recombination scenarios. In a later analysis, each TCR beta chain was defined by its CDR3 amino acid sequence together with its V-gene family, and reads without a unique V-gene family were excluded. As a way to deal with suspected cross-contamination and a sequencing artifact, a later analysis dropped more than 500 nucleotide sequences that were highly shared and had low generation probability. For each public chain, a later analysis derived a clonal expansion index from normalized ranks of inferred template counts within each repertoire. Generation probabilities in a later analysis came from a VDJ recombination model fitted to out-of-frame rearrangements, and those results were checked against IGoR. A later analysis scored TCR-TCR, TCR-HLA and TCR-CMV co-occurrence with hypergeometric tests, applying a repertoire-size bias correction to TCR pairs. False discovery rates were estimated in a later analysis by permuting HLA or CMV assignments 20 times. In a later analysis, co-occurring TCRs were grouped with DBSCAN, and TCRdist sequence similarity was added when clustering was performed within HLA-allele-positive subsets. For co-occurrence clustering, repertoires with fewer than 30,000 or more than 120,000 public chains were excluded, along with roughly five repertoires with anomalous nucleotide sharing. Held by TCRdb, this immuneACCESS table contains in-frame sequences only and omits some clones. Under half of the omission traces to an unresolved V gene where checked; the cause of the rest is unknown. V and J calls and clone size are given by that table; D and trimming were obtained from the DNA. This sample has approximately 150,000 clones in its table, and over 75% of those were observed once. In total, the top ten clones hold more than 2.5% of the sample.

The clonotype was recovered from a male donor in good health and CMV-seronegative. The sequenced sample was PBMCs. The sequence is built from TRBV19 and TRBJ2-7; perhaps TRBD1 is the D gene, with 7 bases matching. The sequenced DNA is TGTGCCGCTAGGCAGGGGGGAGGAGAGCAGTACTTC. The encoded protein is CAARQGGGEQYF. Supplemented by the reference TRBV19 and TRBJ2-7 proteins around the CDR3, the complete variable domain is DGGITQSPKYLFRKEGQNVTLSCEQNLNHDAMYWYRQDPGQGLRLIYYSQIVNDFQKGDIAEGYSVSREKKESFPLTVTSAQKNPTAFYLCAARQGGGEQYFGPGTRLTVT.